A single sample is the source of the 3 T cell receptor beta chains below, sequenced in a study of T cell repertoires in cytomegalovirus infection. Their cognate antigens are unknown. A single record per CDR3 protein comes from TCRdb applying MiXCR to the reads. Of about 920,000 distinct CDR3 sequences detected, approximately 31% appear once; the ten largest clones hold about an eighth. The sequences come from cultured CD8+ T cells from PBMCs, collected from culture after CMV antigen stimulation. These receptors were taken from a human donor in good health (CMV status not recorded). Some clones in this sample may be carry-over from other donors' samples.

This chain uses TRBV2 with TRBJ2-7; 12 positions agree with TRBD1. The junction had 12 bases not matched to a gene; V was cut back by 10 bases and J by 5 bases. The germline V gene encodes CDR1 SNHLY and CDR2 FYNNEI. This CDR3 has 15 amino acids. The CDR3 nucleotides are TGTGCCACCAGGGCCCCGGGACAGGGGGCCGACGAGCAGTACTTC. It is translated as CATRAPGQGADEQYF.

The rearrangement uses TRBV7-9 and TRBJ1-2; TRBD1 matches at 8 bases. CDR3 length: 15 residues. V was pared by 5 bases and J by 3 bases, with 8 bases of the junction left unmatched. Germline CDR1 and CDR2: SEHNR and FQNEAQ (reference sequence). The CDR3 DNA sequence: TGTGCCAGCAGCCAAAGCAGGGACAGGCACTATGGCTACACCTTC. Amino acids: CASSQSRDRHYGYTF.

The V gene is TRBV19, the J gene TRBJ2-1; the match to TRBD2 covers 14 bases. The junction had 8 bases not matched to a gene; V was cut back by 4 bases and J by 9 bases. The CDR3 has 16 amino acids. Germline V gene lookup returns CDR1 LNHDA and CDR2 SQIVND (reference sequence). CDR3 in DNA: TGTGCCAGTAGTACGGGACTAGCGGGGGCCAGGGGTGAGCAGTTCTTC. The encoded protein is CASSTGLAGARGEQFF.